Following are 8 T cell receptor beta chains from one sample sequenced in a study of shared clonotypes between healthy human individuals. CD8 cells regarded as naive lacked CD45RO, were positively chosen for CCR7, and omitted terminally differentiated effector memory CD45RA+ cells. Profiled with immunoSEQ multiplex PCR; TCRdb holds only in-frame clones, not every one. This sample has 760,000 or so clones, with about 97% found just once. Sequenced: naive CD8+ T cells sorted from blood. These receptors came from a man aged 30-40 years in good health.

The CDR3 here is CASSPNAGTGGRNTEAFF. CDR3 sequence (DNA): TGCGCCAGCAGCCCAAACGCCGGGACAGGGGGCCGGAACACTGAAGCTTTCTTT. The gene calls are TRBV5-1 and TRBJ1-1, with 12 nucleotides matching TRBD1. V gave up 4 bases and J gave up 1 base; unmatched junction bases: 11. The CDR3 has 18 amino acids. Germline CDR1 and CDR2: SGHRS and YFSETQ.

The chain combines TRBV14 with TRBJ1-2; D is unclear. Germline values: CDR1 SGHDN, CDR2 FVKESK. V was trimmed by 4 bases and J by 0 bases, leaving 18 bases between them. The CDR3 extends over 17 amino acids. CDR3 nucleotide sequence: TGTGCCAGCAGCCTCTTCCCGATGACCGACGCTAACTATGGCTACACCTTC. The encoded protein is CASSLFPMTDANYGYTF.

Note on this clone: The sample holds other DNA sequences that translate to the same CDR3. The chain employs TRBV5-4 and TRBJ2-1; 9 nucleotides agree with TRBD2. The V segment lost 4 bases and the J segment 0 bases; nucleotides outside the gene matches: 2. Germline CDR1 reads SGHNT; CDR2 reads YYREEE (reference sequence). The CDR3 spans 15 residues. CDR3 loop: CASSLSGSSYNEQFF. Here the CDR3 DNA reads TGTGCCAGCAGCCTTAGCGGGAGCTCCTACAATGAGCAGTTCTTC.

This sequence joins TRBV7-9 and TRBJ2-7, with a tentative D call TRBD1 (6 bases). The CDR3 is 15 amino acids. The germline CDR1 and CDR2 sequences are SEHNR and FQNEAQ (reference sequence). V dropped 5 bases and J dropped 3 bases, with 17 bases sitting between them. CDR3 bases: TGTGCCAGCAGCCACCGACAGGAGAGGGGCTACGAGCAGTACTTC. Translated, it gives CASSHRQERGYEQYF.

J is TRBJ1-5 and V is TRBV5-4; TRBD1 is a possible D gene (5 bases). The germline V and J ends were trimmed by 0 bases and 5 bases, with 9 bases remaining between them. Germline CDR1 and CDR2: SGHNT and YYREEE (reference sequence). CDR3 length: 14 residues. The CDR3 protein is CASSLAPGDQPQHF. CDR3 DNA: TGTGCCAGCAGCTTGGCTCCGGGGGATCAGCCCCAGCATTTT.

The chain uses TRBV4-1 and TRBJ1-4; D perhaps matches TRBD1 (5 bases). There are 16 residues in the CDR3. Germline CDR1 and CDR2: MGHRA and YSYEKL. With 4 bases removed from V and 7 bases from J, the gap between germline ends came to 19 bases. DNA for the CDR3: TGCGCCAGCAGCCGGTGGTCTGGGGGGGAGTTTGAAAAACTGTTTTTT. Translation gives CASSRWSGGEFEKLFF.

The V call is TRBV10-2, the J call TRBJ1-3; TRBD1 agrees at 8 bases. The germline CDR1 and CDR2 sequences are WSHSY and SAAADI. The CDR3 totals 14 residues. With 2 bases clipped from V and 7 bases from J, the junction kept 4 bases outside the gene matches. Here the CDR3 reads CASSEGQGANTIYF. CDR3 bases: TGCGCCAGCAGTGAGGGACAGGGCGCGAACACCATATATTTT.

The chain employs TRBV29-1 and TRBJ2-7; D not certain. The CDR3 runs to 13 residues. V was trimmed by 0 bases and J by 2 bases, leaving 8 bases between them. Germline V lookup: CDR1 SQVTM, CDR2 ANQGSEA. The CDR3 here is CSVEEAFTYEQYF. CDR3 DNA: TGCAGCGTTGAAGAAGCGTTTACCTACGAGCAGTACTTC.